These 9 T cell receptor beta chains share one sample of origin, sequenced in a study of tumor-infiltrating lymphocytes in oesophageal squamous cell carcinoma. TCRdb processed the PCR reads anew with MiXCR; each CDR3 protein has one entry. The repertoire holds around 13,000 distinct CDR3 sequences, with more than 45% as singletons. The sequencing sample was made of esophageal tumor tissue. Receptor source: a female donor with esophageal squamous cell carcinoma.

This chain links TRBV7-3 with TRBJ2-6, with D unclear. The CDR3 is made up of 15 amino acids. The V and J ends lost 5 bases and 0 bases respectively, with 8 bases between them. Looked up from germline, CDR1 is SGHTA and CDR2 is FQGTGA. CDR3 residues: CASSPALSGANVLTF. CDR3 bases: TGTGCCAGCAGCCCCGCCCTCTCTGGGGCCAACGTCCTGACTTTC.

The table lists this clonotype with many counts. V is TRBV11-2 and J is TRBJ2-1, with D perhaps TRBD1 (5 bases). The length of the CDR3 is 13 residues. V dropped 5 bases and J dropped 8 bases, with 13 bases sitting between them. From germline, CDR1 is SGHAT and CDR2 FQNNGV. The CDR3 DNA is TGTGCCAGCAGCCCCTCCAGGGTGGATGAGCAGTTCTTC. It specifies CASSPSRVDEQFF.

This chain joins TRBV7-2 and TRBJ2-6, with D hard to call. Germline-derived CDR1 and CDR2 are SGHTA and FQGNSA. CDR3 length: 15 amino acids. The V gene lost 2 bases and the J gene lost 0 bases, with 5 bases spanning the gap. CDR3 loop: CASSLTVSGANVLTF. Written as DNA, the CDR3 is TGTGCCAGCAGCTTAACGGTCTCTGGGGCCAACGTCCTGACTTTC.

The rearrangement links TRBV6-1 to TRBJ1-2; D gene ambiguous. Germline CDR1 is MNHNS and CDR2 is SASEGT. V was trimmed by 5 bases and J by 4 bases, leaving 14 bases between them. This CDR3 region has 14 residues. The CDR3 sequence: CASSPTHQSYGYTF. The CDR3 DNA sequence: TGTGCCAGCAGTCCCACTCACCAATCCTATGGCTACACCTTC.

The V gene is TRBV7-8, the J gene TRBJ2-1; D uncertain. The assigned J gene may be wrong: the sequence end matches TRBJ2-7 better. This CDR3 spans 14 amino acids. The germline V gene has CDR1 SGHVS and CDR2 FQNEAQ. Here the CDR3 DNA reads TGTGCCAGCAGCCCCGGGCTGGATGGCTACGAGCAGTACTTC. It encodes CASSPGLDGYEQYF.

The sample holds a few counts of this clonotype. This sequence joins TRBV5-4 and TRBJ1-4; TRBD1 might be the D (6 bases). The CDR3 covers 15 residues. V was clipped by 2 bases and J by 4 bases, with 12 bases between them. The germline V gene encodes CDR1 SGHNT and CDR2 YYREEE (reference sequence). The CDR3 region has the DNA TGTGCCAGCAGCTTAAACAGGGCGGTTAATGAAAAACTGTTTTTT. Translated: CASSLNRAVNEKLFF.

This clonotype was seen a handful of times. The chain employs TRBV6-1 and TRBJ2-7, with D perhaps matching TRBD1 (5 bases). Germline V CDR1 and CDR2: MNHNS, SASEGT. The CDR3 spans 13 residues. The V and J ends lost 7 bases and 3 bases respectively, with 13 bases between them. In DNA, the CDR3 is TGTGCCAGCAAGTCAGGACACAACTACGAGCAGTACTTC. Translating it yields CASKSGHNYEQYF.

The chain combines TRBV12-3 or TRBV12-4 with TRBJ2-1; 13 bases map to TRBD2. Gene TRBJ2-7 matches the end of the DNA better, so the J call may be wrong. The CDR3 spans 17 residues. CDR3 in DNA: TGTGCCAGCAGTTCCCCCGGGACTAGCGGGATCTCCTACGAGCAGTACTTC. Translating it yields CASSSPGTSGISYEQYF.

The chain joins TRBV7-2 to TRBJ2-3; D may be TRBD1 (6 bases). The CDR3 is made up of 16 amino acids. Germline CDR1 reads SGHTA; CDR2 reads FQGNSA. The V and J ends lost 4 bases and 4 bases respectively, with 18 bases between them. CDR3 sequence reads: CASSWKQGFLPDTQYF. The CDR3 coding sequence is TGTGCCAGCAGCTGGAAACAGGGTTTTCTCCCAGATACGCAGTATTTT.